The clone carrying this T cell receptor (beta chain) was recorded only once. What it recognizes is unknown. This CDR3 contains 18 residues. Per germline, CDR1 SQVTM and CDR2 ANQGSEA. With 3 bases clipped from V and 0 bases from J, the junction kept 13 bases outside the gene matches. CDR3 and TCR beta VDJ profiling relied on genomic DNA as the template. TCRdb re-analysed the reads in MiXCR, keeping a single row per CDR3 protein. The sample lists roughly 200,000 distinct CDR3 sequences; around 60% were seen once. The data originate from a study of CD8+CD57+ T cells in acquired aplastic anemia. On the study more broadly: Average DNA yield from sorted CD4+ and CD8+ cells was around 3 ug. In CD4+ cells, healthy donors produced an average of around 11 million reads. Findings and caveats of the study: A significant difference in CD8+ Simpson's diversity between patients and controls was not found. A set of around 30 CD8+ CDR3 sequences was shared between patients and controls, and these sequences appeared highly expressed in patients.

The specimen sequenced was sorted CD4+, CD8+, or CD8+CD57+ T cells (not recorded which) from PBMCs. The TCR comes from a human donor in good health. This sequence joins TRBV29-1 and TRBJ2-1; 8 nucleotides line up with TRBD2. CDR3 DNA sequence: TGCAGCGTTGACCGCCTGGGCAGCGGGGGTTTCTCCTACAATGAGCAGTTCTTC. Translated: CSVDRLGSGGFSYNEQFF.